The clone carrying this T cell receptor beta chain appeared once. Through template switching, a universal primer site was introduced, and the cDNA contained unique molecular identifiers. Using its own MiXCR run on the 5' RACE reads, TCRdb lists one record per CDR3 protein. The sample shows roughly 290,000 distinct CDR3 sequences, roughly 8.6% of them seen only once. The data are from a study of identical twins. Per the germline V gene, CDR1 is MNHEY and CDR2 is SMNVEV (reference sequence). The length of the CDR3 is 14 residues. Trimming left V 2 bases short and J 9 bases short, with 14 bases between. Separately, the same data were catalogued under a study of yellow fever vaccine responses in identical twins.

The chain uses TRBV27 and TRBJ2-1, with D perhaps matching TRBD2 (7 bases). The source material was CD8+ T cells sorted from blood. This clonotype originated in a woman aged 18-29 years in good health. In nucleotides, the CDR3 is TGTGCCAGCAGTTTAATGGTCGGGGGGCGTGAGCAGTTCTTC. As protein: CASSLMVGGREQFF.